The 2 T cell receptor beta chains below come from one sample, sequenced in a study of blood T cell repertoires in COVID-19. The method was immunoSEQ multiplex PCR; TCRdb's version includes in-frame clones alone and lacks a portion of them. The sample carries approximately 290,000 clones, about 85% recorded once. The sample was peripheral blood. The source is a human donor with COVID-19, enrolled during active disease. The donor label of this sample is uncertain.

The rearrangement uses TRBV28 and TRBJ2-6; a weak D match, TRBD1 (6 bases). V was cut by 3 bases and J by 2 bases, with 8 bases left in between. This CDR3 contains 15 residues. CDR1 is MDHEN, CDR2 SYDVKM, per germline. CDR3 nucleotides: TGTGCCAGCAGTTTTGGGACACCTGGGGCCAACGTCCTGACTTTC. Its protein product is CASSFGTPGANVLTF.

CDR3 loop: CAISESSTGTDTQYF. The CDR3, as DNA: TGTGCCATCAGTGAGTCGAGTACTGGCACAGATACGCAGTATTTT. The chain has TRBV10-3 and TRBJ2-3; D is uncertain. This CDR3 is built from 15 residues. Germline V gives CDR1 ENHRY, CDR2 SYGVKD. The germline V and J ends were trimmed by 0 bases and 1 base, with 8 bases remaining between them.